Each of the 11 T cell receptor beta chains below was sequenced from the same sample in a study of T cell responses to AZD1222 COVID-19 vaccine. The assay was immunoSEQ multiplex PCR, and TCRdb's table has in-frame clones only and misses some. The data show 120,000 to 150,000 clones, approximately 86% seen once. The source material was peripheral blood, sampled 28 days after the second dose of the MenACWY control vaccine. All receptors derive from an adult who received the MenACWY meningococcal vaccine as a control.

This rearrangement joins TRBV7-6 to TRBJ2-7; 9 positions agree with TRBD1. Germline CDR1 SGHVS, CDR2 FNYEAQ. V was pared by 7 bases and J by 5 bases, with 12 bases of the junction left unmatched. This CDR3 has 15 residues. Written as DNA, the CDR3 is TGTGCCAGCACCGCGTCCGGGACAGGGAGTAACGAGCAGTACTTC. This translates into CASTASGTGSNEQYF.

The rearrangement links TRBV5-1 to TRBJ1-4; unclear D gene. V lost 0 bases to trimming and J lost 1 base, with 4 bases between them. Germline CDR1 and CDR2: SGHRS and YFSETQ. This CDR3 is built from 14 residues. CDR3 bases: TGCGCCAGCAGCTTGGACATAACTAATGAAAAACTGTTTTTT. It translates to CASSLDITNEKLFF.

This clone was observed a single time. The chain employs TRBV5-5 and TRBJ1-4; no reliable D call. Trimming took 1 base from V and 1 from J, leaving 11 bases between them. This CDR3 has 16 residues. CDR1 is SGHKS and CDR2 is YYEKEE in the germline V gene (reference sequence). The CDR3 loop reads CASSLQVFETNEKLFF. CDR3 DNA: TGTGCCAGCAGCTTGCAGGTTTTCGAAACTAATGAAAAACTGTTTTTT.

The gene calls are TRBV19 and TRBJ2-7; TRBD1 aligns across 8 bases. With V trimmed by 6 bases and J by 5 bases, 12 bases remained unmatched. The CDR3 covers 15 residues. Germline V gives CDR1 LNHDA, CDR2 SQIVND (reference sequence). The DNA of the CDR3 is TGTGCCAGTAGACCAAGACAGGGGTTAGAAAACGAGCAGTACTTC. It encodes CASRPRQGLENEQYF.

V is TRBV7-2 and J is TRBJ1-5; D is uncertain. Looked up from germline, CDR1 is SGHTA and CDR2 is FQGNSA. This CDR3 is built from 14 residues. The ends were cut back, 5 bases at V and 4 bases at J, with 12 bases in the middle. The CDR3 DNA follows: TGTGCCAGCAGCCCGGTTCGGGAGAATCAGCCCCAGCATTTT. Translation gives CASSPVRENQPQHF. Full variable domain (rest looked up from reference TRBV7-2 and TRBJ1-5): GAGVSQSPSNKVTEKGKDVELRCDPISGHTALYWYRQSLGQGLEFLIYFQGNSAPDKSGLPSDRFSAERTGGSVSTLTIQRTQQEDSAVYLCASSPVRENQPQHFGDGTRLSIL.

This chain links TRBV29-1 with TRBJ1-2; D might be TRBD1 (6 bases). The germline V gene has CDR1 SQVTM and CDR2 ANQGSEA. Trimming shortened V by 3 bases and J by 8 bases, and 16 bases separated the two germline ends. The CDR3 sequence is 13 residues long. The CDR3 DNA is TGCAGCGTTGACGATGGGGGCCAGTGGGGCTACACCTTC. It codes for CSVDDGGQWGYTF. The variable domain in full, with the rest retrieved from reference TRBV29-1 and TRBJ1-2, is SAVISQKPSRDICQRGTSLTIQCQVDSQVTMMFWYRQQPGQSLTLIATANQGSEATYESGFVIDKFPISRPNLTFSTLTVSNMSPEDSSIYLCSVDDGGQWGYTFGSGTRLTVV.

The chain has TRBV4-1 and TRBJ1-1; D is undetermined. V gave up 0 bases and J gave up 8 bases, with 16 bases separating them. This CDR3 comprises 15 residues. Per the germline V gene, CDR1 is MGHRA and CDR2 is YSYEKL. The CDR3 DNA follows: TGCGCCAGCAGCCAAGATTCACGACAACCCATCGAAGCTTTCTTT. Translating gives CASSQDSRQPIEAFF.

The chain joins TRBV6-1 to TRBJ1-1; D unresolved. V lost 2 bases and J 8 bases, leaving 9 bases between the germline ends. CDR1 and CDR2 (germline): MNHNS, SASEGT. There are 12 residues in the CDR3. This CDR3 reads CASSERRGEAFF. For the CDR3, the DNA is TGTGCCAGCAGTGAAAGGCGGGGAGAAGCTTTCTTT.

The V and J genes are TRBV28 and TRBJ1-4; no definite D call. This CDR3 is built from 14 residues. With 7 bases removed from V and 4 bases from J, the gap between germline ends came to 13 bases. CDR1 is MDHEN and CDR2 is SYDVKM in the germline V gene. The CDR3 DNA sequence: TGTGCCAGCATCCCTTCGGGCAGTAATGAAAAACTGTTTTTT. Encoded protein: CASIPSGSNEKLFF.

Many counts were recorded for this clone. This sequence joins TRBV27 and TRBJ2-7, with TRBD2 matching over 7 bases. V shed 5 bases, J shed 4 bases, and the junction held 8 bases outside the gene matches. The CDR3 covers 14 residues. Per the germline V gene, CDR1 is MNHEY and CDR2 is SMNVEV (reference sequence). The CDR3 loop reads CASSPGRWGYEQYF. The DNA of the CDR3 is TGTGCCAGCAGTCCCGGGAGGTGGGGGTACGAGCAGTACTTC.

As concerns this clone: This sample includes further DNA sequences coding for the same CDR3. Here the CDR3 reads CASSLGGGGTDTQYF. The CDR3 nucleotides are TGTGCCAGCAGCCTTGGCGGAGGGGGCACAGATACGCAGTATTTT. V and J are TRBV7-3 and TRBJ2-3; a possible D gene is TRBD2 (6 bases). CDR1 and CDR2 from the germline V gene are SGHTA and FQGTGA. V was pared by 5 bases and J by 1 base, with 13 bases between. The CDR3 covers 15 residues.